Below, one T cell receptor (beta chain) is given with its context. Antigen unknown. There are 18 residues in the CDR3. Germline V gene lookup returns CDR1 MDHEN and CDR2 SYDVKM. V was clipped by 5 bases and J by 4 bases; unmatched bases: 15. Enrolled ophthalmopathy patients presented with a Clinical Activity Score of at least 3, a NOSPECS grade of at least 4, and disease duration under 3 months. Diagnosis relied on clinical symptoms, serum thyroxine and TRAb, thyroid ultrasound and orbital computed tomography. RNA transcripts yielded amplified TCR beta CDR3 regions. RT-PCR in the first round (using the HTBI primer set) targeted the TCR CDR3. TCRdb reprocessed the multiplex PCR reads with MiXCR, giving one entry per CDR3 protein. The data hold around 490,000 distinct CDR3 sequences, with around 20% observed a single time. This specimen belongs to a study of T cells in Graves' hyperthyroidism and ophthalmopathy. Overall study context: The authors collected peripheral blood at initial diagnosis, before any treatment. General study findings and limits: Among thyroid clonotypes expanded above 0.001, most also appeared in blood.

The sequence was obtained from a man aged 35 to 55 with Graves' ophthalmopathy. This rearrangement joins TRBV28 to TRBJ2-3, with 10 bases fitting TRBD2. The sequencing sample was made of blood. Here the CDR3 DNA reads TGTGCCAGCAGTCACACAGCGGGAGGGCCTGTGGACCCAGATACGCAGTATTTT. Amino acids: CASSHTAGGPVDPDTQYF.